This T cell receptor beta chain stems from a study of blood T cells in healthy people across ages. The CDR3 loop spans 20 amino acids. Germline CDR1 and CDR2: SGHAT and FQNNGV. Between the trimmed V and J ends, which lost 3 bases and 8 bases, there was a span of 32 bases. Using a J-beta primer mix together with a sample-barcoded 5' primer, a second PCR was run for about 6 to 11 cycles. TCRdb re-called the 5' RACE reads with MiXCR, one entry per CDR3 protein. Of over 1,500,000 distinct CDR3 sequences in the sample, around 50% were seen once. The source is a middle-aged woman in good health. The chain is built from TRBV11-2 and TRBJ2-1; D possibly corresponds to TRBD2 (7 bases). Sequencing used blood. The CDR3 loop reads CASSFILRGTSRPAWHEQFF. In nucleotides, the CDR3 is TGTGCCAGCAGCTTCATCTTGCGGGGGACAAGCCGACCCGCGTGGCATGAGCAGTTCTTC.